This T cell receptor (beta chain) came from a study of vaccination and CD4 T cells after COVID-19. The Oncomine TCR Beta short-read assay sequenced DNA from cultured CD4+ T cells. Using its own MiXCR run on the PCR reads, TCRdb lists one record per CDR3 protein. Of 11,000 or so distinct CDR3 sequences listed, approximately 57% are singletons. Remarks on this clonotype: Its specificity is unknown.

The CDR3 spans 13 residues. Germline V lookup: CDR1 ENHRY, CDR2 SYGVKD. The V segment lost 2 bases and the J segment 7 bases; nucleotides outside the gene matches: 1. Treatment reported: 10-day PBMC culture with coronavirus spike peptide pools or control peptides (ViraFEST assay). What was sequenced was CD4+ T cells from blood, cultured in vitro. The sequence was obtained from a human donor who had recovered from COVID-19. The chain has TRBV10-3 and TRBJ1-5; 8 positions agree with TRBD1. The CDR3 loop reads CAISETGGQPQHF. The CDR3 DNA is TGTGCCATCAGTGAGACAGGGGGGCAGCCCCAGCATTTT.